Reported below is one TCR beta chain. The V segment lost 5 bases and the J segment 6 bases; nucleotides outside the gene matches: 7. Germline CDR1 MNHEY, CDR2 SMNVEV (reference sequence). The length of the CDR3 is 14 residues. Participant ages covered about 18 to 95 years across about 22 US areas. The data are from a study of blood T cell repertoires in COVID-19. Study-level information: Spain, Italy and the United States supplied samples that represented acute and convalescent COVID-19.

Profiled with immunoSEQ multiplex PCR; TCRdb holds only in-frame clones, not every one. Of roughly 430,000 clones listed, 70% to 90% are singletons. This sequence originates from a young woman who had been exposed to COVID-19. The sequenced sample consisted of PBMCs or T cells enriched from blood (not recorded which). This chain uses TRBV27 with TRBJ2-3; 8 nucleotides agree with TRBD2. The CDR3 here is CASSLGGAIDTQYF. The CDR3 DNA reads TGTGCCAGCAGTCTCGGGGGGGCCATCGATACGCAGTATTTT.